This T cell receptor beta chain was sequenced during a study of neoadjuvant anti-PD-1 for oral cavity cancer. Across the study: Around day 43, patients without progression received a fourth nivolumab dose before surgery. Regarding the study as a whole: PBMC Gini-index clonality exceeded responders' in non-responders post-nivolumab. Treg/Th17 ratio rose with pretreatment blood and fell with post-treatment tumor TCRbeta clonality.

The CDR3 extends over 15 amino acids. The germline CDR1 and CDR2 sequences are WSHSY and SAAADI. Trimming took 9 bases from V and 6 from J; bases not matched to a gene: 11. Blood libraries mostly used approximately 480 ng genomic DNA, six replicates each. Method: immunoSEQ multiplex PCR; TCRdb's copy keeps in-frame clones and lacks some. The sample yields approximately 45,000 clones, 65% to 85% seen once. Time point defined: after neoadjuvant nivolumab, at surgical resection. As concerns this clone: Its antigen is not identified.

This sequence joins TRBV10-2 and TRBJ2-1; 10 bases map to TRBD2. The source of this sequence is a person aged 40 to 85 with oral cavity squamous cell carcinoma. Material: PBMCs, obtained after nivolumab (anti-PD-1) treatment. CDR3 protein: CASLKREGQANEQFF. The CDR3 DNA reads TGCGCCAGTTTAAAGCGGGAGGGCCAGGCCAATGAGCAGTTCTTC.